The source of this TCR beta chain is a study of blood T cell repertoires in COVID-19. Turning to the study itself: Acute and convalescent COVID-19 specimens originated in the United States, Italy and Spain.

The CDR3 extends over 15 amino acids. Unmatched junction bases numbered 3, after V lost 3 bases and J lost 5 bases. CDR1 and CDR2 (germline): SGHNT, YENEEA. In the source study's methods: Amplified reference gene primers provided the basis for estimating nucleated cell counts. Data came from immunoSEQ multiplex PCR; TCRdb stores just in-frame clones and leaves some out. V, J and clone size are those of that table, while D and trimming were read from the DNA. There are more than 250,000 clones in the sample; more than 70% occur only once, and 1.2% lies in the top ten. The sequence derives from a woman aged 45 to 65 with acute or convalescent COVID-19. The sequencing sample was made of peripheral blood. This chain links TRBV11-3 with TRBJ2-1; TRBD2 matches 11 bases. CDR3 sequence reads: CASSFSGREDNEQFF. As DNA, the CDR3 is TGTGCCAGCAGCTTTAGCGGGAGGGAAGACAATGAGCAGTTCTTC.